This TCR beta chain was sequenced in a study of human T cells and chemical hapten exposure. This CDR3 comprises 15 residues. Per germline, CDR1 SGHNT and CDR2 YENEEA. V was clipped by 3 bases and J by 3 bases, with 12 bases between them. Each CDR3 protein gets one entry after TCRdb re-called the RACE reads with MiXCR. The table includes 40,000 to 50,000 distinct CDR3 sequences, roughly 12% detected once. Time point here: pre-sensitization, week 0. Treatment reported: therapeutic diphenylcyclopropenone sensitization with weekly scalp DPC. The chain links TRBV11-3 to TRBJ2-1; D is perhaps TRBD2 (6 bases). This clonotype was obtained from a woman in her 30s with alopecia areata. Some clones in this sample may be carry-over from other donors' samples. The specimen comprised whole blood, sampled in connection with sensitization to the hapten diphenylcyclopropenone (DPC). This CDR3 is CASSFGEVSYNEQFF. The CDR3 DNA follows: TGTGCCAGCAGCTTTGGGGAGGTTAGCTACAATGAGCAGTTCTTC.